Presented here are 29 T cell receptor beta chains from one specimen sequenced in a study of CD8+ T cells in alopecia areata. The authors extracted RNA and reverse transcribed it into cDNA as the sequencing template. Profiled with immunoSEQ multiplex PCR; TCRdb holds only in-frame clones, not every one. This table has about 100,000 clones, approximately 59% appearing once. Sequenced: CD8+ T cells sorted from blood. These receptors were collected from a human donor in good health.

The table lists this clone with many counts. V usage is TRBV4-3 and J usage is TRBJ2-3, with D unclear. The CDR3 is 17 amino acids. Trimming pared 2 bases from V and 1 base from J, leaving 16 bases between. In germline, CDR1 is LGHNA, CDR2 YSLEER. CDR3 sequence: CASSQNTGLTGTDTQYF. The DNA of the CDR3 is TGCGCCAGCAGCCAAAACACTGGCCTCACAGGCACAGATACGCAGTATTTT.

The V and J genes are TRBV6-1 and TRBJ1-3; no clear D gene. The V end was cut by 4 bases, the J end by 4 bases, with 11 bases between. This CDR3 has 14 amino acids. The V gene's germline CDR1 is MNHNS and CDR2 SASEGT. CDR3 region: CASSVRESGNTIYF. Here the CDR3 DNA reads TGTGCCAGCAGTGTACGGGAATCGGGAAACACCATATATTTT.

This clone was seen a single time. V is TRBV29-1 and J is TRBJ2-7; either TRBD1 or TRBD2 may fit D (5 bases each). Germline lookup yields CDR1 SQVTM and CDR2 ANQGSEA. This CDR3 is built from 13 residues. Trimming took 6 bases from V and 9 from J, leaving 21 bases between them. The CDR3 coding sequence is TGCAGCGTGACTGGGGACCCACCCGGTGGGCAGTACTTC. Translating it yields CSVTGDPPGGQYF.

The chain uses TRBV2 and TRBJ1-1, with 8 positions matching TRBD1. In germline, CDR1 is SNHLY, CDR2 FYNNEI. V was pared by 3 bases and J by 5 bases, with 11 bases of the junction left unmatched. This CDR3 contains 16 residues. The CDR3 loop is CASSETDRDSGTEAFF. The CDR3 bases are TGTGCCAGCAGTGAGACGGACAGGGACTCGGGGACTGAAGCTTTCTTT.

This clone was seen only a few times. V gene TRBV7-2 combines with J gene TRBJ2-7; D is possibly TRBD1 or TRBD2 (5 bases each). There are 15 residues in the CDR3. V was clipped by 1 base and J by 5 bases, with 15 bases between them. The germline CDR1 and CDR2 sequences are SGHTA and FQGNSA. The CDR3 region has the DNA TGTGCCAGCAGCTTAGTTGGGGGAGAGTACCACGAGCAGTACTTC. This codes for CASSLVGGEYHEQYF.

The chain combines TRBV27 with TRBJ2-7; 8 nucleotides line up with TRBD2. V gave up 0 bases and J gave up 2 bases; unmatched junction bases: 0. From germline, CDR1 is MNHEY and CDR2 SMNVEV (reference sequence). The CDR3 has 14 residues. CDR3 protein: CASSLSSGAYEQYF. The CDR3 nucleotides read TGTGCCAGCAGTTTATCTAGCGGGGCCTACGAGCAGTACTTC.

The V and J genes are TRBV7-2 and TRBJ2-5, with 11 nucleotides matching TRBD2. V shed 6 bases and J 2 bases; nucleotides not matched to a gene: 17. Looked up from germline, CDR1 is SGHTA and CDR2 is FQGNSA. This CDR3 is built from 19 residues. The chain's CDR3 is CASSTIPSSGGRTQETQYF. As DNA, the CDR3 is TGTGCCAGCAGTACCATTCCCTCTAGCGGGGGGCGGACTCAAGAGACCCAGTACTTC. The full variable domain, its missing parts supplied by reference TRBV7-2 and TRBJ2-5, is GAGVSQSPSNKVTEKGKDVELRCDPISGHTALYWYRQSLGQGLEFLIYFQGNSAPDKSGLPSDRFSAERTGGSVSTLTIQRTQQEDSAVYLCASSTIPSSGGRTQETQYFGPGTRLLVL.

As to this clone: This likely traces to a read error, being one base from a far larger clone. The same CDR3 also results from other DNA sequences found in this sample. This chain links TRBV7-8 with TRBJ2-5; perhaps TRBD2 as D (6 bases). The CDR3 runs 15 residues. The V and J ends lost 1 base and 5 bases respectively, with 14 bases between them. Per germline, CDR1 SGHVS and CDR2 FQNEAQ. The CDR3, as DNA: TGTGCCAGCAGCTTAGAGGCGGGGTCGGGGGAGACCCAGTACTTC. This gives the protein CASSLEAGSGETQYF.

The chain employs TRBV2 and TRBJ2-6; 9 positions agree with TRBD1. The CDR3 covers 16 residues. Germline assignment: CDR1 SNHLY and CDR2 FYNNEI. With 4 bases clipped from V and 1 base from J, the junction kept 2 bases outside the gene matches. The CDR3 loop reads CASSATGGSGANVLTF. CDR3 DNA sequence: TGTGCCAGCAGTGCGACAGGGGGGTCTGGGGCCAACGTCCTGACTTTC.

The V gene is TRBV19, the J gene TRBJ1-1; TRBD1 aligns across 10 bases. This CDR3 has 18 amino acids. Germline V CDR1 and CDR2: LNHDA, SQIVND (reference sequence). The V segment lost 4 bases and the J segment 3 bases; nucleotides outside the gene matches: 14. The CDR3 coding sequence is TGTGCCAGTAGTAGCCGGGACAGGGGCTTCACAGGGCACACTGAAGCTTTCTTT. It encodes CASSSRDRGFTGHTEAFF.

This sequence joins TRBV20-1 and TRBJ2-7; tentatively, D is TRBD2 (5 bases). V lost 3 bases, J lost 7 bases, and 10 bases lay in between. This CDR3 contains 11 residues. Per germline, CDR1 DFQATT and CDR2 SNEGSKA (reference sequence). CDR3 bases: TGCAGTGCTAGTATCGGGGATGAGCAGTACTTC. Its translation: CSASIGDEQYF.

The chain combines TRBV9 with TRBJ2-5; D might be TRBD1 (6 bases). Germline values: CDR1 SGDLS, CDR2 YYNGEE. This CDR3 has 14 amino acids. With 10 bases removed from V and 1 base from J, the gap between germline ends came to 17 bases. This chain's CDR3 is CAQQGQGPQETQYF. The CDR3 DNA reads as TGTGCCCAGCAAGGGCAGGGGCCCCAAGAGACCCAGTACTTC.

By sample fraction, this clone is hyperexpanded. The chain employs TRBV7-8 and TRBJ2-2; 7 positions agree with TRBD1. Trimming at V came to 11 bases and at J to 4 bases, leaving 10 bases not matched to a gene. Germline CDR1 SGHVS, CDR2 FQNEAQ. This CDR3 has 14 residues. The CDR3 DNA sequence: TGTGCCGCGGCAAGGGGGCGCAGCACCGGGGAGCTGTTTTTT. Its translation: CAAARGRSTGELFF.

This chain connects TRBV7-8 to TRBJ2-3; a weak D match, TRBD1 (5 bases). CDR3 length: 14 amino acids. The V gene's germline CDR1 is SGHVS and CDR2 FQNEAQ. The V and J ends lost 3 bases and 3 bases respectively, with 10 bases between them. The CDR3 loop reads CASSLQGSTDTQYF. CDR3 bases: TGTGCCAGCAGCTTGCAGGGTTCGACAGATACGCAGTATTTT.

A few counts support this clone. This chain uses TRBV13 with TRBJ1-1; no clear D gene. V lost 0 bases and J 5 bases, leaving 16 bases between the germline ends. The CDR3 length is 16 residues. CDR1 PRHDT and CDR2 FYEKMQ come from the germline V gene (reference sequence). The CDR3 spells CASSLGPPGKGTEAFF. Here the CDR3 DNA reads TGTGCCAGCAGCTTAGGCCCCCCGGGGAAAGGGACTGAAGCTTTCTTT.

This chain connects TRBV4-2 to TRBJ2-3, with 10 nucleotides matching TRBD2. Trimming took 0 bases from V and 6 from J; bases not matched to a gene: 6. CDR3 size: 16 residues. Per germline, CDR1 LGHNA and CDR2 YNFKEQ. Written as DNA, the CDR3 is TGTGCCAGCAGCCAAGAGGCTAGCGGGGGTCTTGATACGCAGTATTTT. This gives the protein CASSQEASGGLDTQYF.

The chain couples TRBV7-2 to TRBJ2-7; a possible D gene is TRBD2 (6 bases). V dropped 6 bases and J dropped 3 bases, with 15 bases sitting between them. Germline CDR1 reads SGHTA; CDR2 reads FQGNSA. The CDR3 consists of 14 residues. CDR3 amino acids: CASREPGLHYEQYF. CDR3 in DNA: TGTGCCAGCAGGGAGCCGGGACTTCACTACGAGCAGTACTTC.

This clone was detected only once. V is TRBV6-5 and J is TRBJ2-1; D is unresolved. The CDR3 has 14 residues. The germline CDR1 and CDR2 sequences are MNHEY and SVGAGI. V lost 0 bases to trimming and J lost 4 bases, with 7 bases between them. The CDR3 protein is CASSYSIGYNEQFF. CDR3 DNA sequence: TGTGCCAGCAGTTACTCGATAGGTTACAATGAGCAGTTCTTC.

V gene TRBV6-5 combines with J gene TRBJ2-7; D not certain. The CDR3 is 13 amino acids. The germline V gene has CDR1 MNHEY and CDR2 SVGAGI. V shed 3 bases and J shed 0 bases, with 6 bases lying between them. CDR3 sequence (DNA): TGTGCCAGCAGTTATCAGAGCTCCTACGAGCAGTACTTC. It translates to CASSYQSSYEQYF.

The rearrangement links TRBV6-4 to TRBJ2-6; the D call may be TRBD1 or TRBD2 (5 bases each). CDR3 length: 16 residues. Germline CDR1 and CDR2: MRHNA and SNTAGT. Trimming shortened V by 3 bases and J by 0 bases, and 9 bases separated the two germline ends. As DNA, the CDR3 is TGTGCCAGCAGTGATGGGGACGGCTCTGGGGCCAACGTCCTGACTTTC. Protein sequence: CASSDGDGSGANVLTF.

The J gene is TRBJ1-1, the V gene TRBV15; D uncertain. The V end was cut by 2 bases, the J end by 5 bases, with 9 bases between. This CDR3 has 13 residues. Germline V gene sequence: CDR1 LNHNV, CDR2 YYDKDF (reference sequence). The CDR3 here is CATSRSIGTEAFF. CDR3 nucleotide sequence: TGTGCCACCAGCAGATCTATAGGTACTGAAGCTTTCTTT.

This clone was recorded a few times. The V call is TRBV4-3, the J call TRBJ1-6; D ambiguous. The CDR3 extends over 14 amino acids. Trimming stripped 2 bases from V and 6 bases from J, with 8 bases between. Germline V CDR1 and CDR2: LGHNA, YSLEER. CDR3: CASSQRDGNSPLHF. In DNA form, the CDR3 reads TGCGCCAGCAGCCAACGCGACGGTAATTCACCCCTCCACTTT.

The V and J genes are TRBV5-6 and TRBJ2-3; a weak D match, TRBD1 (6 bases). Germline V gives CDR1 SGHDT, CDR2 YYEEEE. Trimming stripped 2 bases from V and 2 bases from J, with 18 bases between. The CDR3 contains 17 residues. The CDR3, as DNA: TGTGCCAGCAGCTTACACCCGACAGGCTTAGTCACAGATACGCAGTATTTT. This gives the protein CASSLHPTGLVTDTQYF.

This clone was seen only a few times. V is TRBV6-4 and J is TRBJ2-1; 7 nucleotides match TRBD1. The germline V gene has CDR1 MRHNA and CDR2 SNTAGT. The trim removed 5 bases at V and 13 bases at J, leaving 11 bases unmatched. This CDR3 comprises 13 residues. CDR3 nucleotide sequence: TGTGCCAGCAGTCATTCCGAGACAGGGAGCCAGTTCTTC. Translated: CASSHSETGSQFF.

The chain uses TRBV4-2 and TRBJ2-3, with D possibly being TRBD2 (7 bases). Trimming left V 0 bases short and J 4 bases short, with 17 bases between. Germline values: CDR1 LGHNA, CDR2 YNFKEQ. CDR3 length equals 17 residues. CDR3 sequence (DNA): TGTGCCAGCAGCCAAGAGGTTGGGGGCGGGGGTGCAGATACGCAGTATTTT. Residues: CASSQEVGGGGADTQYF.

The rearrangement uses TRBV14 and TRBJ2-1, with 10 bases aligning to TRBD2. Germline lookup yields CDR1 SGHDN and CDR2 FVKESK. CDR3 length: 12 amino acids. Unmatched junction bases numbered 3, after V lost 4 bases and J lost 12 bases. The CDR3 DNA is TGTGCCAGCAGCCGGACTAGCGGAGCGCAGTTCTTC. The encoded protein is CASSRTSGAQFF.

In this sample, this clone turned up a few times. V is TRBV6-1 and J is TRBJ1-6, with D possibly TRBD1 on 6 matching bases. Germline V CDR1 and CDR2: MNHNS, SASEGT. The CDR3 loop spans 13 amino acids. V lost 11 bases to trimming and J lost 5 bases, with 13 bases between them. This CDR3 is CAAQGTDNSPLHF. The CDR3 region has the DNA TGTGCCGCTCAGGGGACGGATAATTCACCCCTCCACTTT.

The chain recombines TRBV11-1 with TRBJ2-1; D possibly corresponds to TRBD1 (5 bases). The CDR3 is 14 amino acids. Germline assignment: CDR1 SGHAT and CDR2 FQDESV (reference sequence). Between the trimmed V and J ends, which lost 5 bases and 6 bases, there was a span of 14 bases. DNA of the CDR3: TGTGCCAGCAGCAACCCCAGGGTGCGCAATGAGCAGTTCTTC. This encodes CASSNPRVRNEQFF.

The chain uses TRBV5-6 and TRBJ2-2; possible D gene TRBD2, 6 bases. The CDR3 consists of 13 residues. With 2 bases removed from V and 6 bases from J, the gap between germline ends came to 8 bases. Looked up from germline, CDR1 is SGHDT and CDR2 is YYEEEE. This chain's CDR3 is CASSFGLSGELFF. The CDR3 DNA follows: TGTGCCAGCAGCTTCGGACTATCCGGGGAGCTGTTTTTT.